The clone carrying this T cell receptor beta chain was seen ten or more times. Its antigen is unidentified. This may come from a read error, since a much larger clone is one base off. Documented time point: newly diagnosed GD, antithyroid drugs for less than 3 months. Following extraction of RNA from PBMCs, that RNA was used to make the TCR library. With EDTA tubes as the receptacles, 7 to 9 milliliters of peripheral blood were drawn. Construction of TCR beta libraries relied on iRepertoire HTBI primers and on Arm-PCR targeting CDR3 regions. In the study's own analysis: Across the samples, identification revealed fewer than 75 TRBV and some 14 TRBJ segments. One entry per CDR3 protein, called by TCRdb with MiXCR from the multiplex PCR reads. V and J calls and clone size were set by TCRdb, not the authors. Among about 440,000 distinct CDR3 sequences listed, about 15% were seen once. The sample comes from a study of regulatory T cells in long-lasting Graves disease. The overall study: Freshly diagnosed Graves' patients had used antithyroid drugs for under 3 months. Study-wide results and limits: Persistent disease preferred TRBV28, TRBJ1-2 and TRBJ2-5; new disease, TRBV20-1 and TRBJ2-1.

V was clipped by 5 bases and J by 3 bases, with 2 bases between them. This CDR3 contains 10 residues. CDR1 and CDR2 from the germline V gene are SNHLY and FYNNEI. This sample was also put to use in a study of T cells in Graves' hyperthyroidism and ophthalmopathy.

This sequence originates from a woman under 40 with Graves disease. The rearrangement links TRBV2 to TRBJ2-7, with no clear D. The sequenced sample was peripheral blood mononuclear cells (PBMCs), obtained at new diagnosis, from a patient treated with antithyroid drugs. The CDR3 is CASSIYEQYF. CDR3 nucleotides: TGTGCCAGCAGTATCTACGAGCAGTACTTC.